One sample yielded the 9 T cell receptor beta chains listed below, sequenced in a study of radiotherapy plus CTLA-4 blockade in lung cancer. Here immunoSEQ multiplex PCR was the method, and the copy in TCRdb shows in-frame clones only, minus some. The table has some 110,000 clones, more than 75% seen once. The specimen comprised peripheral blood, sampled from a patient treated with radiotherapy plus ipilimumab. The source of these receptors is a human donor with non-small cell lung cancer that progressed on radiotherapy plus ipilimumab. Some clones in this sample may be carry-over from other donors' samples.

V is TRBV25-1 and J is TRBJ2-5, with D perhaps matching TRBD2 (6 bases). V lost 6 bases and J 11 bases, leaving 10 bases between the germline ends. This CDR3 contains 10 residues. Germline lookup yields CDR1 MGHDK and CDR2 SYGVNS. The CDR3 here is CASRREEQYF. The CDR3 DNA sequence: TGTGCCAGCAGAAGGGAGGAGCAGTACTTC.

The chain employs TRBV28 and TRBJ2-7; TRBD2 matches 11 bases. This CDR3 has 15 amino acids. V was clipped by 6 bases and J by 2 bases; unmatched bases: 6. Germline values: CDR1 MDHEN, CDR2 SYDVKM. For the CDR3, the DNA is TGTGCCAGCAGCCCGACTAGCGGGGTTACCTACGAGCAGTACTTC. It encodes CASSPTSGVTYEQYF. The full variable domain, completed using reference TRBV28 and TRBJ2-7, is DVKVTQSSRYLVKRTGEKVFLECVQDMDHENMFWYRQDPGLGLRLIYFSYDVKMKEKGDIPEGYSVSREKKERFSLILESASTNQTSMYLCASSPTSGVTYEQYFGPGTRLTVT.

The chain is built from TRBV10-3 and TRBJ1-2; D might be TRBD1 (5 bases). V lost 2 bases and J lost 6, with 10 bases in between. Looked up from germline, CDR1 is ENHRY and CDR2 is SYGVKD. This CDR3 contains 13 residues. CDR3 sequence: CAISERGKDGYTF. CDR3 nucleotides: TGTGCCATCAGTGAGAGGGGCAAGGATGGCTACACCTTC.

The sample holds one count of this clone. The chain couples TRBV7-2 to TRBJ1-2; maybe TRBD1 (5 bases). This CDR3 is 15 amino acids long. V shed 0 bases and J shed 4 bases, with 12 bases lying between them. From germline, CDR1 is SGHTA and CDR2 FQGNSA. The CDR3 region has the DNA TGTGCCAGCAGCTTAGCCAGGGAGGGTCTCTATGGCTACACCTTC. Protein product: CASSLAREGLYGYTF.

This chain connects TRBV19 to TRBJ1-5; D ambiguous. With 1 base removed from V and 1 base from J, the gap between germline ends came to 8 bases. Germline CDR1 is LNHDA and CDR2 is SQIVND (reference sequence). The CDR3 spans 15 residues. CDR3 in DNA: TGTGCCAGTAGTATAGTGTGGGGAAGCAATCAGCCCCAGCATTTT. This sequence encodes CASSIVWGSNQPQHF.

V is TRBV2 and J is TRBJ1-1; 9 bases agree with TRBD1. The CDR3 has 13 amino acids. The J segment lost 7 bases and the V segment lost 4 bases, leaving 4 bases of the junction unmatched. Germline loops: CDR1 SNHLY, CDR2 FYNNEI. The CDR3: CASSGGQGIEAFF. CDR3 DNA sequence: TGTGCCAGCAGTGGGGGACAGGGCATTGAAGCTTTCTTT.

The V gene is TRBV5-8, the J gene TRBJ1-2, with 11 bases that match TRBD1. Per germline, CDR1 SGHTS and CDR2 YDEGEE. This CDR3 is built from 15 residues. The trim removed 5 bases at V and 2 bases at J, leaving 5 bases unmatched. The CDR3 spells CASSSRTGGNYGYTF. DNA of the CDR3: TGTGCCAGCAGTTCGCGGACAGGGGGCAACTATGGCTACACCTTC.

This clone has only a few counts. The J gene is TRBJ1-2, the V gene TRBV5-4; D might be TRBD1 (6 bases). The germline gives CDR1 SGHNT, CDR2 YYREEE (reference sequence). The length of the CDR3 is 15 residues. Trimming took off 6 bases at V and 4 bases at J, with 19 bases between the two ends. CDR3: CASTSGGFLSYGYTF. The DNA for the CDR3 is TGTGCCAGCACCTCCGGGGGCTTTTTATCCTATGGCTACACCTTC.

This clone was counted a single time. The gene calls are TRBV19 and TRBJ1-2; 8 bases are a match to TRBD1. Germline V lookup: CDR1 LNHDA, CDR2 SQIVND (reference sequence). CDR3 length equals 13 residues. With 9 bases clipped from V and 6 bases from J, the junction kept 9 bases outside the gene matches. Written as DNA, the CDR3 is TGTGCCAGCCGGAGACAGGGGAAGGATGGCTACACCTTC. It encodes CASRRQGKDGYTF. Drawing the rest from reference TRBV19 and TRBJ1-2, the complete variable domain is DGGITQSPKYLFRKEGQNVTLSCEQNLNHDAMYWYRQDPGQGLRLIYYSQIVNDFQKGDIAEGYSVSREKKESFPLTVTSAQKNPTAFYLCASRRQGKDGYTFGSGTRLTVV.